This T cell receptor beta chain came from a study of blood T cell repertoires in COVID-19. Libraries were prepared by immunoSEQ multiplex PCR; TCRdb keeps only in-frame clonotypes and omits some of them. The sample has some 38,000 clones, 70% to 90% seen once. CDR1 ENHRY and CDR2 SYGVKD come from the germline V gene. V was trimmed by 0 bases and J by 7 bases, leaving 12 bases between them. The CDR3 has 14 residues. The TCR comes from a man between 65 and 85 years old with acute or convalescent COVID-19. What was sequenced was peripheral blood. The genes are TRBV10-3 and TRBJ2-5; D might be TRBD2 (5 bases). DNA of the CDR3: TGTGCCATCAGTGAGTCGAGGACTTTCCCGACCCAGTACTTC. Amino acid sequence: CAISESRTFPTQYF.